This T cell receptor (beta chain) was retrieved from a study of blood T cell repertoires in COVID-19. Clones were sequenced by immunoSEQ multiplex PCR, and TCRdb holds only the in-frame ones, with some missing. The table has hundreds of thousands of clones, 75% to 90% seen once. There are a few counts of this clone. Germline V gene sequence: CDR1 LNHDA, CDR2 SQIVND (reference sequence). The CDR3 has 14 residues. Losses at the gene ends were 5 bases for V and 0 bases for J; bases not matched to a gene: 3. Sequenced input: peripheral blood. The chain couples TRBV19 to TRBJ1-1; the match to TRBD1 covers 7 bases. The source of this sequence is a woman aged 30 to 39 with acute or convalescent COVID-19. The CDR3 sequence: CASSQGVMNTEAFF. The CDR3 nucleotides are TGTGCCAGTAGTCAGGGGGTCATGAACACTGAAGCTTTCTTT.